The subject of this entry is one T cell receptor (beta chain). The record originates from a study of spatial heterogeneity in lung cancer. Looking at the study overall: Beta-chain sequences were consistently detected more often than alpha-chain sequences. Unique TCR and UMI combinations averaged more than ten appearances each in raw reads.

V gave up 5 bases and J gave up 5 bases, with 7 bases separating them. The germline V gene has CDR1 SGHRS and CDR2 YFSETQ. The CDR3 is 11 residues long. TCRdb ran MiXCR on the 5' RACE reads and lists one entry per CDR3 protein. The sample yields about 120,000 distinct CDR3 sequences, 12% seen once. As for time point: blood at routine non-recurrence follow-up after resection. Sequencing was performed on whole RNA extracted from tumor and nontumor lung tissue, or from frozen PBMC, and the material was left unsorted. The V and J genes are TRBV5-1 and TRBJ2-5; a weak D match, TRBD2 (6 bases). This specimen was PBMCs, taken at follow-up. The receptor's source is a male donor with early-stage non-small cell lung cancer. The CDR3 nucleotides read TGCGCCAGCAGGGGACTGGAGACCCAGTACTTC. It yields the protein CASRGLETQYF.